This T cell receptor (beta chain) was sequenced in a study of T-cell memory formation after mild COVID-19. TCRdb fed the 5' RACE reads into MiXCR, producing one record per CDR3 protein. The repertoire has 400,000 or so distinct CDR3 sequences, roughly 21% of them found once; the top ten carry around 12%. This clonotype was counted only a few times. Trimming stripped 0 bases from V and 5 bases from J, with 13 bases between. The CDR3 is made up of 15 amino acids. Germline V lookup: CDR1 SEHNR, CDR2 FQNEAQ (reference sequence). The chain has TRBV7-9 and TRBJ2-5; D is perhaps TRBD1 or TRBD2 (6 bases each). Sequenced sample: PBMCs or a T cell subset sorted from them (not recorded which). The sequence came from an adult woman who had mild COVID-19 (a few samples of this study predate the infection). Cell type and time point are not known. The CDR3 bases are TGTGCCAGCAGCTTAGCGTCCGGGGGCAGGGAGACCCAGTACTTC. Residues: CASSLASGGRETQYF.